The 9 T cell receptor beta chains listed next were all sequenced from one sample in a study of control samples from healthy donors and cancer patients. The table came from immunoSEQ multiplex PCR; TCRdb's copy has only in-frame clones and leaves some out. The data hold about 410,000 clones, with approximately 92% observed a single time. The source material was PBMCs. All receptors come from a man aged 35 to 55 with head and neck cancer.

The chain couples TRBV15 to TRBJ2-4, with D tentatively TRBD1 (6 bases). CDR1 and CDR2 (germline): LNHNV, YYDKDF (reference sequence). Trimming stripped 5 bases from V and 3 bases from J, with 23 bases between. The length of the CDR3 is 18 residues. In DNA form, the CDR3 reads TGTGCCACCAGCGGCAATAGGGACACCAGGTGGGGCAAAAACATTCAGTACTTC. As protein: CATSGNRDTRWGKNIQYF.

This chain connects TRBV27 to TRBJ1-2, with D hard to call. The length of the CDR3 is 13 residues. CDR1 and CDR2 (germline): MNHEY, SMNVEV (reference sequence). The V and J ends lost 8 bases and 5 bases respectively, with 15 bases between them. The CDR3 DNA is TGTGCCAGCGGCGGGCATTCTCCGTATGGCTACACCTTC. This translates into CASGGHSPYGYTF.

The chain is built from TRBV28 and TRBJ1-4; 7 nucleotides match TRBD1. The J segment lost 3 bases and the V segment lost 2 bases, leaving 3 bases of the junction unmatched. The germline V gene has CDR1 MDHEN and CDR2 SYDVKM. The length of the CDR3 is 15 residues. CDR3 loop: CASSLRGTANEKLFF. In DNA, the CDR3 is TGTGCCAGCAGTTTAAGGGGGACAGCTAATGAAAAACTGTTTTTT.

V gene TRBV4-3 combines with J gene TRBJ1-5; no firm D call. Per germline, CDR1 LGHNA and CDR2 YSLEER. The CDR3 is 17 residues long. V lost 0 bases and J 9 bases, leaving 21 bases between the germline ends. CDR3 region: CASSQDWAASPLRPQHF. DNA of the CDR3: TGCGCCAGCAGCCAAGATTGGGCCGCCTCGCCGTTAAGGCCCCAGCATTTT.

The chain combines TRBV28 with TRBJ1-6; 8 positions agree with TRBD1. The CDR3 is made up of 14 amino acids. J was trimmed by 7 bases and V by 6 bases; bases with no gene match: 5. CDR1 is MDHEN, CDR2 SYDVKM, per germline. Written as DNA, the CDR3 is TGTGCCAGCAGACTCCACAGGGGGAATTCACCCCTCCACTTT. Amino acid sequence: CASRLHRGNSPLHF.

The V and J genes are TRBV6-1 and TRBJ2-5; tentatively, D is TRBD2 (5 bases). Germline CDR1 is MNHNS and CDR2 is SASEGT. V gave up 2 bases and J gave up 7 bases, with 11 bases separating them. The length of the CDR3 is 13 residues. The CDR3 DNA follows: TGTGCCAGCAGTGAACGGCCCCGGGGGACCCAGTACTTC. Protein sequence: CASSERPRGTQYF.

J is TRBJ2-3 and V is TRBV27; 11 nucleotides line up with TRBD2. The germline V gene has CDR1 MNHEY and CDR2 SMNVEV (reference sequence). Unmatched junction bases numbered 14, after V lost 8 bases and J lost 1 base. The CDR3 length is 18 residues. The CDR3 spells CASARRGQGLAGTDTQYF. CDR3 nucleotide sequence: TGTGCCAGCGCCCGGCGGGGACAGGGACTAGCGGGCACAGATACGCAGTATTTT.

The J gene is TRBJ2-3, the V gene TRBV4-1, with TRBD2 matching 12 bases. V shed 2 bases and J 5 bases; nucleotides not matched to a gene: 2. This CDR3 spans 15 amino acids. Per the germline V gene, CDR1 is MGHRA and CDR2 is YSYEKL. The CDR3 sequence: CASSQTGLAGDTQYF. CDR3 coding DNA: TGCGCCAGCAGCCAAACGGGACTAGCGGGAGATACGCAGTATTTT.

The chain links TRBV19 to TRBJ1-3; D unresolved. The V and J ends lost 3 bases and 0 bases respectively, with 12 bases between them. The CDR3 totals 16 residues. CDR1 and CDR2 from the germline V gene are LNHDA and SQIVND (reference sequence). CDR3 loop: CASSMAGKNSGNTIYF. DNA for the CDR3: TGTGCCAGTAGTATGGCAGGAAAGAACTCTGGAAACACCATATATTTT.